A selection of T cell receptor beta chains follows, all from one sample in a study of shared clonotypes between healthy human individuals. Using immunoSEQ multiplex PCR, the repertoire was profiled, and TCRdb retains in-frame clones only, with some absent. The table shows some 2.1 million clones, with just under 95% occurring only once. The sequenced sample was naive CD8+ T cells from PBMCs. These receptors were collected from a man younger than 30 in good health. Some clones in this sample may be carry-over from other donors' samples. CDR3s include the opening cysteine and the closing phenylalanine or tryptophan. The D gene is left open where the match is weak. Some rows mark clone size as missing; the rest say once, few, many or name a class of expanded clone.

cdr3_nt | cdr3_aa | d_call | clone_size | j_call | v_call
TGTGCCAGCAGTCTCTCGGGTGACTTGAGTACTGAAGCTTTCTTT | CASSLSGDLSTEAFF | . | . | TRBJ1-1 | TRBV28
TGTGCCAGCAGTTTTATCTTATCGAGTGATACGCAGTATTTT | CASSFILSSDTQYF | . | . | TRBJ2-3 | TRBV27
TGTGCCAGCAGCTCTACTAGCGGGAGAAAAAGGAATGAGCAGTTCTTC | CASSSTSGRKRNEQFF | TRBD2 | . | TRBJ2-1 | TRBV11-2
TGCGCCAGCAGCCAAGGGCGACAGGGCCCCCTCTCCGGCTACACCTTC | CASSQGRQGPLSGYTF | TRBD1 | . | TRBJ1-2 | TRBV4-3
TGTGCCAGCAGCCGCTTAGCGGGAGGGTCCCACAATGAGCAGTTCTTC | CASSRLAGGSHNEQFF | TRBD2 | . | TRBJ2-1 | TRBV7-6
TGTGCCAGCAGCTTAGTCTTACTAGCGGGGTACAATGAGCAGTTCTTC | CASSLVLLAGYNEQFF | TRBD2 | . | TRBJ2-1 | TRBV11-2
TGTGCCAGCAGCCAACTGGCGGGGGTTAGCACAGATACGCAGTATTTT | CASSQLAGVSTDTQYF | TRBD2 | . | TRBJ2-3 | TRBV14
TGTGCCAGTAGTACGCCGGAGGGTCGGGCCCAGCATTTT | CASSTPEGRAQHF | . | . | TRBJ1-5 | TRBV19
TGTGCCAGCAGTTTAAGGGGGCTGAGGGAAAAACTGTTTTTT | CASSLRGLREKLFF | TRBD1 | . | TRBJ1-4 | TRBV28
TGCGCCAGCAGACCCAGTAAGCGGGAGATCACAGATACGCAGTATTTT | CASRPSKREITDTQYF | TRBD2 | . | TRBJ2-3 | TRBV10-2
TGTGCCAGCAGCGCTAAGACTAGCGGGGACTATACCGGGGAGCTGTTTTTT | CASSAKTSGDYTGELFF | TRBD2 | . | TRBJ2-2 | TRBV9
TGTGCCAGCAGAACGCAGGGGTGGGAGCAGTACTTC | CASRTQGWEQYF | . | . | TRBJ2-7 | TRBV27
TGTGCCAGCAGTGAAGCTGATAGGGCCTATGAAAAACTGTTTTTT | CASSEADRAYEKLFF | . | . | TRBJ1-4 | TRBV6-1
TGTGCCAGCGGATTTCAGGGGGCCCGGCTCTTT | CASGFQGARLF | TRBD1 | . | TRBJ1-1 | TRBV2
TGTGCCAGTAGTACCAACGTGGAGGGGGCGGACTATGGCTACACCTTC | CASSTNVEGADYGYTF | TRBD1 | . | TRBJ1-2 | TRBV19
TGTGCCAGCAGCACGGGACTAGCGGGAGTTGTTTGGGAGCAGTTCTTC | CASSTGLAGVVWEQFF | TRBD2 | . | TRBJ2-1 | TRBV7-3
TGTGCCAGCAGTCACAAAGAAAACACTGAAGCTTTCTTT | CASSHKENTEAFF | . | . | TRBJ1-1 | TRBV7-9
TGTGCCAGTAGTTCGCAGGTCAGGGGATTAACCTACGAGCAGTACTTC | CASSSQVRGLTYEQYF | . | . | TRBJ2-7 | TRBV19
TGTGCCAGCAGTTCCGCCCCGCTTGGGGGACCGGGCACTGAAGCTTTCTTT | CASSSAPLGGPGTEAFF | . | . | TRBJ1-1 | TRBV27
TGTGCCAGCAGTCCCCCCGGGACAGCGACCATGAACACTGAAGCTTTCTTT | CASSPPGTATMNTEAFF | TRBD1 | . | TRBJ1-1 | TRBV28
TGTGCCAGCAGTTTAGGGGGTACCTACGAGCAGTACTTC | CASSLGGTYEQYF | . | . | TRBJ2-7 | TRBV28
TGTGCCAGCAGTTTAAAGGTCGCAGGGAAGAACACTGAAGCTTTCTTT | CASSLKVAGKNTEAFF | . | once | TRBJ1-1 | TRBV27
TGCGCCAGCAGGGTGCCGGGACAGGGAACCTACGAGCAGTACTTC | CASRVPGQGTYEQYF | TRBD1 | once | TRBJ2-7 | TRBV10-2
TGTGCCAGCAGTTCCCAAGAGACCCAGTACTTC | CASSSQETQYF | . | . | TRBJ2-5 | TRBV7-9
TGTGCCAGCAGCACCGGGACAGGCGAGGATACGCAGTATTTT | CASSTGTGEDTQYF | TRBD1 | . | TRBJ2-3 | TRBV9
TGTGCGGGGGACACCATATATTTT | CAGDTIYF | . | few | TRBJ1-3 | TRBV21-1
TGTGCCAGCAGCTTAGACCCCATTCCCCCGCTGGGTGAGCAGTTCTTC | CASSLDPIPPLGEQFF | . | . | TRBJ2-1 | TRBV7-6
TGCGCCAGCAGCCAACCCTACAGGGGCTTCGTCACTGAAGCTTTCTTT | CASSQPYRGFVTEAFF | TRBD1 | . | TRBJ1-1 | TRBV4-1